Below are 13 T cell receptor beta chains sequenced from a single sample in a study of T cell responses to AZD1222 COVID-19 vaccine. Clones were read by immunoSEQ multiplex PCR, and TCRdb kept only the in-frame ones, dropping some. This table has roughly 190,000 clones, under 95% appearing once. The sample here was peripheral blood, taken on day 0 of AZD1222 vaccination. These receptors were obtained from an adult in good health.

The CDR3 DNA is TGTGCCAGCAGTTTAGATTTCCTGGGTTACTATGGCTACACCTTC. Translating it yields CASSLDFLGYYGYTF. V is TRBV27 and J is TRBJ1-2; D remains unclear. Germline V lookup: CDR1 MNHEY, CDR2 SMNVEV (reference sequence). This CDR3 has 15 amino acids. Trimming pared 2 bases from V and 3 bases from J, leaving 13 bases between.

V is TRBV5-4 and J is TRBJ1-4, with D uncertain. CDR1 is SGHNT, CDR2 YYREEE, per germline (reference sequence). Trimming cost V 4 bases and J 7 bases, with 14 bases left between them. The CDR3 is made up of 14 amino acids. In DNA form, the CDR3 reads TGTGCCAGCAGCCCGGCGCGGCGTGGTGAAAAACTGTTTTTT. Translation: CASSPARRGEKLFF.

CDR3 nucleotide sequence: TGCAGCGTTGTCCCGCCACTAGCGGAGACCTACGAGCAGTACTTC. It translates to CSVVPPLAETYEQYF. The chain combines TRBV29-1 with TRBJ2-7, with 8 positions matching TRBD2. The CDR3 runs to 15 residues. Germline trimming cut 4 bases from V and 2 bases from J; bases unmatched to any gene: 10. Germline CDR1 is SQVTM and CDR2 is ANQGSEA.

The chain links TRBV6-5 to TRBJ1-6; D ambiguous. Germline-derived CDR1 and CDR2 are MNHEY and SVGAGI. V was shortened by 6 bases and J by 5 bases, with 2 bases between the two germline ends. CDR3 length: 11 amino acids. The CDR3, as DNA: TGTGCCAGCAGAGATAATTCACCCCTCCACTTT. It encodes CASRDNSPLHF.

This clone was counted ten times or more. This chain links TRBV13 with TRBJ1-1; tentatively, D is TRBD1 (5 bases). The germline CDR1 and CDR2 sequences are PRHDT and FYEKMQ (reference sequence). The CDR3 totals 14 residues. V lost 2 bases and J 4 bases, leaving 11 bases between the germline ends. CDR3 protein: CASSLLGVGTEAFF. For the CDR3, the DNA is TGTGCCAGCAGCTTATTGGGGGTAGGCACTGAAGCTTTCTTT.

The chain recombines TRBV5-1 with TRBJ1-4; D unresolved. CDR3 length equals 15 residues. V was trimmed by 3 bases and J by 7 bases, leaving 16 bases between them. Germline loops: CDR1 SGHRS, CDR2 YFSETQ. This CDR3 reads CASSSQDPGGEKLFF. CDR3 sequence (DNA): TGCGCCAGCAGCTCCCAGGATCCAGGAGGTGAAAAACTGTTTTTT.

V gene TRBV7-2 combines with J gene TRBJ2-1; 12 nucleotides agree with TRBD2. Germline V gene lookup returns CDR1 SGHTA and CDR2 FQGNSA. The CDR3 consists of 18 residues. With V trimmed by 6 bases and J by 0 bases, 9 bases remained unmatched. CDR3 sequence: CASRPKGLAGTSYNEQFF. CDR3 DNA sequence: TGTGCCAGCAGACCCAAAGGACTAGCGGGGACCTCCTACAATGAGCAGTTCTTC. The full variable domain, rest sourced from reference TRBV7-2 and TRBJ2-1, is GAGVSQSPSNKVTEKGKDVELRCDPISGHTALYWYRQSLGQGLEFLIYFQGNSAPDKSGLPSDRFSAERTGGSVSTLTIQRTQQEDSAVYLCASRPKGLAGTSYNEQFFGPGTRLTVL.

The J gene is TRBJ2-1, the V gene TRBV10-1; 8 bases align to TRBD1. Germline-derived CDR1 and CDR2 are WNHNN and SYGVQD (reference sequence). The CDR3 length is 16 residues. The V segment lost 2 bases and the J segment 4 bases; nucleotides outside the gene matches: 7. CDR3 protein: CASSEGKTGDYNEQFF. The CDR3 coding sequence is TGCGCCAGCAGTGAGGGGAAGACAGGGGATTACAATGAGCAGTTCTTC.

DNA for the CDR3: TGTGCCAGCAGCACGGGGGGTGAGCAGTTCTTC. Protein: CASSTGGEQFF. V gene TRBV2 combines with J gene TRBJ2-1; 7 nucleotides match TRBD2. This CDR3 region has 11 residues. Germline values: CDR1 SNHLY, CDR2 FYNNEI. V was pared by 6 bases and J by 9 bases, with 2 bases of the junction left unmatched.

The chain recombines TRBV19 with TRBJ1-2; TRBD1 agrees at 8 bases. The V segment lost 1 base and the J segment 7 bases; nucleotides outside the gene matches: 14. Germline V gives CDR1 LNHDA, CDR2 SQIVND (reference sequence). The CDR3 is 17 amino acids. The CDR3 nucleotides are TGTGCCAGTAGTATAGTGGTAGGGCGGGGACAGGATCGTGGCTACACCTTC. It encodes CASSIVVGRGQDRGYTF.

The chain is built from TRBV11-1 and TRBJ2-3, with 8 bases fitting TRBD1. CDR1 SGHAT and CDR2 FQDESV come from the germline V gene (reference sequence). The CDR3 consists of 14 residues. Trimming at V came to 4 bases and at J to 4 bases, leaving 4 bases not matched to a gene. CDR3 region: CASSSDRGADTQYF. The CDR3 coding sequence is TGTGCCAGCAGCTCAGACAGGGGCGCAGATACGCAGTATTTT.

This chain connects TRBV6-5 to TRBJ1-5; D remains ambiguous. The CDR3 has 15 amino acids. Germline values: CDR1 MNHEY, CDR2 SVGAGI. V was shortened by 6 bases and J by 0 bases, with 12 bases between the two germline ends. This CDR3 reads CASRRDGNSNQPQHF. The CDR3, as DNA: TGTGCCAGCAGAAGAGACGGCAATAGCAATCAGCCCCAGCATTTT.

A single count supports this clone. The gene calls are TRBV2 and TRBJ1-2; D is unclear. The germline V and J ends were trimmed by 6 bases and 3 bases, with 14 bases remaining between them. This CDR3 comprises 14 residues. The germline V gene encodes CDR1 SNHLY and CDR2 FYNNEI. The CDR3: CASRKTRTDYGYTF. CDR3 DNA: TGTGCCAGCAGGAAGACAAGAACGGACTATGGCTACACCTTC.